One T cell receptor beta chain is described in this entry. No antigen is known for it. Per-nucleotide qualities are absent, and no much larger clonotype sits a single base away. Libraries were constructed by the immunoSEQ multiplex PCR assay. Adaptive Biotechnologies (Seattle, WA) carried out the genomic DNA extraction, TRB sequencing and normalization. The study's processing was this. To compute clonality, the Shannon entropy of productive TRB sequences was normalized by log2 of unique productive sequences and then subtracted from one. To identify KLL-specific clonotypes in tumors, TCRbeta CDR3 amino acid sequences were matched against the sequences from the tetramer-sorted sample of each patient. TCRdb carries this immuneACCESS record with in-frame sequences only. Its versions omit some clonotypes, under half of them owing to an unresolved V gene in the studies checked, with the rest unexplained. The V and J calls and clone size were taken over from that table, and D and trimming were inferred from the DNA. A total of about 25,000 clones appear in this sample, around 90% of them only once. Jointly, the top ten make up less than 3% of the sample.

From the cysteine through the phenylalanine, the CDR3 covers 15 amino acids. Only the CDR3 region is kept as DNA, spanning 45 bases read in frame from base 1. Germline trimming: 5 bases from V, 10 bases from J; junction bases outside gene matches: 9. As encoded in the germline V gene (reference sequence), CDR1 is SEHNR while CDR2 is FQNEAQ. The data belong to a study of tumor-infiltrating T cells and Merkel cell polyomavirus (dated by TCRdb to about 2017). Background for the entire study: CD8+ T cells specific for the Merkel cell polyomavirus KLL epitope were examined in Merkel cell carcinoma patients. Patients presented at varying disease stages and were followed for a median of roughly 2.6 years, with a range of 1. Patient treatments varied, were not standardized, and included chemotherapy, radiation and immunotherapies. TRB sequencing was performed on KLL-tetramer-sorted cells from blood or tumor-infiltrating lymphocytes in about 15 samples, as well as on some twelve matched whole-tumor samples. Most whole-tumor samples were approximately 25-micron curls cut from formalin-fixed, paraffin-embedded tissue blocks. In the whole study, one tumor sample was a frozen nodal tumor digest, and another tumor sample was a flash-frozen core biopsy of a metastasis. Results the study describes overall, beyond this receptor: KLL-specific TRB repertoires were diverse and largely private, with only one public clonotype among around 430 unique sequences, shared by two patients. Significantly improved MCC-specific survival was associated with a higher intratumoral fraction of KLL-specific T cells (about 1.8-20% versus about 0-0.15%). Only a single viral epitope was studied, so T cells against other Merkel cell polyomavirus epitopes were not captured. A significant MCC-specific survival advantage (P = 0.0051) was associated with tumors having more unique KLL-specific clonotypes (5-108 vs 0-3). One limitation of the study is the small sample size (n ≈ eleven patients).

Robust positive staining for Merkel cell polyomavirus Large T antigen was observed by immunohistochemistry in the tumors of all patients. The study included around 11 Merkel cell carcinoma patients whose blood and/or cultured TIL contained robust KLL-tetramer+ populations exceeding 0.04% of CD8+ T cells. All patients were identified as Caucasian, and a median age of about 65 years (range roughly 45 to 80 years) was recorded. Lymph node tumors were analyzed for patients with unknown primaries presenting with nodal disease, or where primary tissue was insufficient. The sample taken for sequencing was lymph node tissue. This sequence was found in a man aged 50-59 years with Merkel cell carcinoma. Here the chain combines TRBV7-9 and TRBJ1-6; the junction holds 9 bases that match TRBD1. The CDR3 reads as follows: CASSPRDRDRSPLHF. Here is the DNA: TGTGCCAGCAGCCCCCGGGACAGGGATCGCTCACCCCTCCACTTT. This CDR3, with the reference TRBV7-9 and TRBJ1-6 proteins standing in past its ends, gives the full variable domain DTGVSQNPRHKITKRGQNVTFRCDPISEHNRLYWYRQTLGQGPEFLTYFQNEAQLEKSRLLSDRFSAERPKGSFSTLEIQRTEQGDSAMYLCASSPRDRDRSPLHFGNGTRLTVT.